This T cell receptor (beta chain) was sequenced during a study of shared clonotypes between healthy human individuals. Study-wide background: Three men and two women, aged 18 to 49, were donors. There were three CD4 naive, three CD4 memory, two CD8 naive and one CD8 memory plates per donor. The study, taken as a whole, reports: Relative to their counterparts shared across all four donors, non-shared clonotypes exhibited diminished generation probabilities. What limited the represented genetic and exposure-history diversity was the small number of donors.

Turning to this clone: As yet, its antigen is unknown.

Assay: immunoSEQ multiplex PCR; the TCRdb copy retains only in-frame clones and omits some. The sample has 1.5 million to 2.5 million clones; approximately 95% are singletons. V lost 5 bases and J lost 4, with 11 bases in between. The V gene's germline CDR1 is LNHDA and CDR2 SQIVND (reference sequence). The CDR3 is made up of 14 amino acids. Naive CD8 cells, CD45RO-negative and positively selected for CCR7, excluded terminally differentiated effector memory CD45RA+ cells. Material: naive CD8+ T cells sorted from blood. The chain links TRBV19 to TRBJ1-4; unclear D gene. This receptor was identified in a young man in good health. The CDR3 reads CASSAVGYNEKLFF. For the CDR3, the DNA is TGTGCCAGTAGTGCGGTGGGATATAATGAAAAACTGTTTTTT.